These 15 T cell receptor beta chains were all obtained from the same sample, sequenced in a study of cytomegalovirus exposure and HLA in healthy donors. In the PCR, 60 Vbeta and 13 Jbeta primers were used. Only in-frame clones appear in the TCRdb table, and some are missing; sequencing was by immunoSEQ multiplex PCR. This sample has about 130,000 clones, with around 75% found just once. The sequencing input was PBMCs. Receptors originate from a man between 35 and 55 years old in good health and CMV-seronegative.

The chain couples TRBV9 to TRBJ2-3; 10 positions match TRBD2. Germline assignment: CDR1 SGDLS and CDR2 YYNGEE. J gave up 6 bases and V 4 bases, and 14 bases lay outside the gene matches. There are 17 residues in the CDR3. The CDR3 region is CASSPRLAGDLGDTQYF. DNA of the CDR3: TGTGCCAGCAGCCCGCGACTAGCGGGTGACCTAGGGGATACGCAGTATTTT.

The chain has TRBV30 and TRBJ1-3; 7 bases map to TRBD1. Germline V CDR1 and CDR2: GTSNPN, SVGIG (reference sequence). The CDR3 runs 16 residues. Trimming removed 2 bases from V and 0 bases from J; junction bases left unmatched: 7. CDR3 in amino acids: CAWSTKTGDSGNTIYF. CDR3 sequence (DNA): TGTGCCTGGAGTACCAAAACAGGGGACTCTGGAAACACCATATATTTT.

This clone has a handful of counts. The rearrangement links TRBV5-1 to TRBJ1-6; 7 bases map to TRBD1. Germline CDR1 reads SGHRS; CDR2 reads YFSETQ. The CDR3 contains 16 residues. With V trimmed by 0 bases and J by 7 bases, 7 bases remained unmatched. The CDR3 nucleotides read TGCGCCAGCAGCTTGGCCGCAGGGGGGCGGAATTCACCCCTCCACTTT. This translates into CASSLAAGGRNSPLHF.

The chain joins TRBV9 to TRBJ1-1; D gene unclear. V shed 2 bases and J shed 1 base, with 6 bases lying between them. Germline lookup yields CDR1 SGDLS and CDR2 YYNGEE. This CDR3 has 13 residues. The CDR3 reads CASSVLGNTEAFF. CDR3 nucleotide sequence: TGTGCCAGCAGCGTCCTCGGGAACACTGAAGCTTTCTTT.

V is TRBV6-6 and J is TRBJ1-5, with a weak D call TRBD1 (5 bases). V was pared by 0 bases and J by 4 bases, with 7 bases between. The length of the CDR3 is 14 residues. Per germline, CDR1 MNHNY and CDR2 SVGAGI (reference sequence). This CDR3 is CASSYSQGNQPQHF. CDR3 coding DNA: TGTGCCAGCAGTTACTCGCAGGGTAATCAGCCCCAGCATTTT.

The chain uses TRBV7-2 and TRBJ2-7; D ambiguous. Germline V gene lookup returns CDR1 SGHTA and CDR2 FQGNSA. The CDR3 sequence is 12 residues long. V lost 2 bases and J lost 4, with 6 bases in between. CDR3 coding DNA: TGTGCCAGCAGCTTATTCTATTACGAGCAGTACTTC. Protein product: CASSLFYYEQYF.

This clone was seen just once. The chain has TRBV29-1 and TRBJ1-2, with TRBD1 matching 9 bases. J lost 5 bases, V lost 3 bases, and 1 base had no gene match. From germline, CDR1 is SQVTM and CDR2 ANQGSEA. The CDR3 extends over 12 amino acids. As DNA, the CDR3 is TGCAGCGTTGAGACAGGGGGGTATGGCTACACCTTC. Its protein is CSVETGGYGYTF.

V usage is TRBV5-6 and J usage is TRBJ2-7; perhaps TRBD1 as D (5 bases). Germline values: CDR1 SGHDT, CDR2 YYEEEE. Trimming took off 4 bases at V and 3 bases at J, with 14 bases between the two ends. The CDR3 consists of 14 residues. DNA for the CDR3: TGTGCCAGCAGCCCAAGGCGACAGATCTACGAGCAGTACTTC. Translating it yields CASSPRRQIYEQYF.

The chain has TRBV19 and TRBJ1-1; possibly TRBD1 for D (5 bases). Germline CDR1 is LNHDA and CDR2 is SQIVND (reference sequence). The V gene lost 6 bases and the J gene lost 4 bases, with 15 bases spanning the gap. The CDR3 is made up of 14 amino acids. The CDR3 sequence is CASRNRGSGTEAFF. The DNA for the CDR3 is TGTGCCAGTAGGAACCGGGGGTCGGGCACTGAAGCTTTCTTT.

The chain uses TRBV5-1 and TRBJ2-1; 7 bases line up with TRBD2. CDR1 is SGHRS and CDR2 is YFSETQ in the germline V gene. After removal of 1 base from V and 7 bases from J, the junction contained 11 bases not matched to a gene. This CDR3 comprises 16 residues. The CDR3 DNA is TGCGCCAGCAGCTTGACGGGGGGTGGTCCTACAAATGAGCAGTTCTTC. As protein: CASSLTGGGPTNEQFF.

Written as DNA, the CDR3 is TGCAGCGTGTGGGCCACCGGGGAGCTGTTTTTT. Translation: CSVWATGELFF. V and J are TRBV29-1 and TRBJ2-2; D unresolved. Trimming left V 6 bases short and J 4 bases short, with 6 bases between. The CDR3 contains 11 residues. CDR1 and CDR2 (germline): SQVTM, ANQGSEA.

This chain connects TRBV5-4 to TRBJ2-3, with TRBD1 identical over 11 bases. Germline lookup yields CDR1 SGHNT and CDR2 YYREEE (reference sequence). V was clipped by 5 bases and J by 5 bases; unmatched bases: 10. This CDR3 contains 16 residues. The CDR3 is CASRERTGGAGDTQYF. In nucleotides, the CDR3 is TGTGCCAGCAGGGAAAGGACAGGGGGCGCGGGAGATACGCAGTATTTT.

The gene calls are TRBV19 and TRBJ1-6, with 9 bases aligning to TRBD1. There are 13 residues in the CDR3. Germline V gene lookup returns CDR1 LNHDA and CDR2 SQIVND (reference sequence). The V gene end was trimmed by 6 bases and the J gene end by 8 bases; junction bases not matched to a gene: 2. CDR3 loop: CASRRTGDSPLHF. CDR3 coding DNA: TGTGCCAGTAGAAGGACAGGGGATTCACCCCTCCACTTT.

The chain is built from TRBV28 and TRBJ1-1, with 11 bases fitting TRBD1. The CDR3 covers 18 residues. Germline V CDR1 and CDR2: MDHEN, SYDVKM. J was trimmed by 5 bases and V by 4 bases; bases with no gene match: 15. As DNA, the CDR3 is TGTGCCAGCAGTTCACAGGAGGCCTCCGGGACAGGGGGAACTGAAGCTTTCTTT. This codes for CASSSQEASGTGGTEAFF.

The chain joins TRBV25-1 to TRBJ1-1; 7 bases are a match to TRBD1. CDR1 is MGHDK, CDR2 SYGVNS, per germline. V was clipped by 5 bases and J by 1 base; unmatched bases: 4. The CDR3 has 14 residues. The CDR3 DNA follows: TGTGCCAGCAGTAAACGACAGGGGAACACTGAAGCTTTCTTT. Its translation is CASSKRQGNTEAFF.